These 2 T cell receptor beta chains originate from one sample sequenced in a study of T cells in Graves' hyperthyroidism and ophthalmopathy. From RNA transcripts, TCR beta CDR3 regions were amplified. When the TCR CDR3 underwent first-round RT-PCR, the HTBI primer set was used. TCRdb fed the multiplex PCR reads into MiXCR, producing one record per CDR3 protein. Here the sample spans 660,000 or so distinct CDR3 sequences, about 20% being singletons. The sequenced sample consisted of blood. All receptors derive from a man aged 30 to 45 with Graves' ophthalmopathy.

This clonotype came up many times. The V and J genes are TRBV11-1 and TRBJ2-2; 7 bases align to TRBD2. The CDR3 has 16 amino acids. Germline V gene sequence: CDR1 SGHAT, CDR2 FQDESV (reference sequence). Germline trimming cut 1 base from V and 1 base from J; bases unmatched to any gene: 3. CDR3 DNA: TGTGCCAGCAGCTTAGTCAGGGAGGGGAACACCGGGGAGCTGTTTTTT. Amino acid sequence: CASSLVREGNTGELFF.

This clonotype showed up many times. V and J are TRBV20-1 and TRBJ2-1; D is possibly TRBD2 (5 bases). CDR3 length: 16 residues. The ends were cut back, 1 base at V and 3 bases at J, with 16 bases in the middle. Germline loops: CDR1 DFQATT, CDR2 SNEGSKA (reference sequence). This CDR3 is CSARALAIVYYNEQFF. Here the CDR3 DNA reads TGCAGTGCTAGAGCGCTAGCTATCGTATACTACAATGAGCAGTTCTTC.